The 26 T cell receptor beta chains presented below share a single source sample, sequenced in a study of blood T cell repertoires in COVID-19. Only in-frame clones appear in the TCRdb table, and some are missing; sequencing was by immunoSEQ multiplex PCR. The sample lists about 440,000 clones, 70% to 90% seen once, with 1.5% to 2% in the top ten. The sequencing sample was made of PBMCs or T cells enriched from blood (not recorded which). The origin of the receptors is a woman between 18 and 29 years old with acute COVID-19.

The sample holds one count of this clone. The chain joins TRBV27 to TRBJ1-6, with TRBD1 as a possible D gene (6 bases). V was pared by 3 bases and J by 5 bases, with 11 bases between. The CDR3 sequence is 15 residues long. Germline V gene sequence: CDR1 MNHEY, CDR2 SMNVEV (reference sequence). CDR3: CASSFGTGHNSPLHF. The CDR3 DNA reads TGTGCCAGCAGTTTTGGTACAGGGCATAATTCACCCCTCCACTTT.

The rearrangement links TRBV29-1 to TRBJ1-2, with 7 bases lining up with TRBD1. Germline trimming cut 2 bases from V and 14 bases from J; bases unmatched to any gene: 14. The CDR3 covers 13 residues. Germline V CDR1 and CDR2: SQVTM, ANQGSEA. The CDR3 sequence: CSVERQGERFWTF. The DNA of the CDR3 is TGCAGCGTTGAACGCCAGGGGGAGCGATTTTGGACCTTC.

The V and J genes are TRBV5-6 and TRBJ2-7; D uncertain. Germline V gene lookup returns CDR1 SGHDT and CDR2 YYEEEE. Trimming took off 4 bases at V and 6 bases at J, with 8 bases between the two ends. The CDR3 contains 11 residues. For the CDR3, the DNA is TGTGCCAGCAGCGTCGACACCGAGCAGTACTTC. Its protein product is CASSVDTEQYF. Based on the CDR3 plus reference TRBV5-6 and TRBJ2-7, the full variable domain is DAGVTQSPTHLIKTRGQQVTLRCSPKSGHDTVSWYQQALGQGPQFIFQYYEEEERQRGNFPDRFSGHQFPNYSSELNVNALLLGDSALYLCASSVDTEQYFGPGTRLTVT.

CDR3 in amino acids: CASSARPVLRNNQPQHF. The CDR3 nucleotides read TGTGCCAGTAGTGCCCGGCCGGTATTGAGGAACAATCAGCCCCAGCATTTT. V is TRBV19 and J is TRBJ1-5; D remains unclear. The CDR3 runs to 17 residues. Trimming removed 5 bases at V and 3 bases at J, with 20 bases between. Germline CDR1 reads LNHDA; CDR2 reads SQIVND (reference sequence).

The chain has TRBV6-1 and TRBJ2-1; 10 bases agree with TRBD2. Germline CDR1 is MNHNS and CDR2 is SASEGT. With V trimmed by 3 bases and J by 7 bases, 9 bases remained unmatched. The CDR3 contains 16 residues. CDR3 loop: CASSDPLAGDVNEQFF. The CDR3 DNA reads as TGTGCCAGCAGTGACCCCCTAGCGGGAGACGTGAATGAGCAGTTCTTC.

The rearrangement uses TRBV27 and TRBJ2-4, with TRBD2 matching over 7 bases. V shed 3 bases, J shed 3 bases, and the junction held 8 bases outside the gene matches. The CDR3 consists of 16 residues. CDR1 is MNHEY, CDR2 SMNVEV, per germline (reference sequence). The DNA of the CDR3 is TGTGCCAGCAGTTTCAGAGGGACGGGAGGCAAAAACATTCAGTACTTC. Its translation: CASSFRGTGGKNIQYF.

This clone was counted once. The rearrangement joins TRBV6-5 to TRBJ2-7; D may be TRBD2 (6 bases). Germline values: CDR1 MNHEY, CDR2 SVGAGI. This CDR3 contains 11 residues. The V and J ends lost 8 bases and 2 bases respectively, with 7 bases between them. The CDR3, as DNA: TGTGCCAGCCGACTAGCCTACGAGCAGTACTTC. It encodes CASRLAYEQYF.

V gene TRBV4-1 combines with J gene TRBJ2-1, with 8 bases lining up with TRBD2. Germline V gene lookup returns CDR1 MGHRA and CDR2 YSYEKL. The V and J ends lost 4 bases and 1 base, in that order; junction bases with no gene match: 3. This CDR3 contains 15 residues. This CDR3 reads CASSRPSGSYNEQFF. CDR3 nucleotide sequence: TGCGCCAGCAGCCGACCTAGCGGGTCCTACAATGAGCAGTTCTTC.

V usage is TRBV23-1 and J usage is TRBJ2-3; TRBD1 matches 7 bases. TRBV23-1 is annotated as an ORF whose role is uncertain. The CDR3 length is 16 residues. The ends lost 2 bases at V and 2 bases at J; junction bases unmatched: 7. The CDR3 DNA sequence: TGCGCCAGCAGTCAAAAATCAGGGGGAGACACAGATACGCAGTATTTT. Protein: CASSQKSGGDTDTQYF.

V usage is TRBV11-2 and J usage is TRBJ2-6; 10 bases fit TRBD2. V was clipped by 5 bases and J by 3 bases; unmatched bases: 4. This CDR3 is built from 16 residues. CDR1 and CDR2 from the germline V gene are SGHAT and FQNNGV. DNA for the CDR3: TGTGCCAGCAGCCAACTAGCGGGAAGTGGGGCCAACGTCCTGACTTTC. Protein: CASSQLAGSGANVLTF.

The chain is built from TRBV2 and TRBJ2-2; D not resolved. Trimming took 1 base from V and 6 from J, leaving 6 bases between them. Per the germline V gene, CDR1 is SNHLY and CDR2 is FYNNEI. This CDR3 spans 13 amino acids. For the CDR3, the DNA is TGTGCCAGCAGTGAAGTACTTGCCGGGGAGCTGTTTTTT. Translating it yields CASSEVLAGELFF.

The chain uses TRBV20-1 and TRBJ2-7; 13 bases are shared with TRBD2. The CDR3 contains 14 residues. V shed 3 bases, J shed 6 bases, and the junction held 5 bases outside the gene matches. Looked up from germline, CDR1 is DFQATT and CDR2 is SNEGSKA (reference sequence). CDR3: CSASPGLAGVEQYF. The CDR3 DNA reads as TGCAGTGCTAGTCCCGGACTAGCGGGAGTCGAGCAGTACTTC.

This clone was observed a single time. One end of the junction varies from germline; a read error may be responsible. The rearrangement uses TRBV19 and TRBJ1-5; D not certain. Germline V gene data show CDR1 as LNHDA and CDR2 as SQIVND (reference sequence). The length of the CDR3 is 12 residues. The chain's CDR3 is CASSISAVPQHF. DNA of the CDR3: TGTGCCAGTAGTATCTCGGCGGTTCCCCAACATTTT.

This CDR3 reads CASSHADGYTF. The CDR3 nucleotides read TGTGCCAGCAGCCATGCGGATGGCTACACCTTC. V and J are TRBV3-1 (or the pseudogene TRBV3-2) and TRBJ1-2; D uncertain. Deletions cut 3 bases from V and 6 bases from J, with 5 bases between. The CDR3 has 11 residues. Germline V CDR1 and CDR2: LGHDT, YNNKEL (reference sequence).

The V call is TRBV9, the J call TRBJ2-7; TRBD2 matches 8 bases. Germline CDR1 and CDR2: SGDLS and YYNGEE. Trimming removed 4 bases from V and 0 bases from J; junction bases left unmatched: 6. CDR3 size: 15 residues. The CDR3 spells CASSPTSGLSYEQYF. The CDR3 DNA is TGTGCCAGCAGCCCAACTAGCGGACTCTCCTACGAGCAGTACTTC.

The V call is TRBV6-1, the J call TRBJ2-1; no reliable D call. There are 15 residues in the CDR3. Germline V gene data show CDR1 as MNHNS and CDR2 as SASEGT. V shed 2 bases and J shed 2 bases, with 10 bases lying between them. This CDR3 reads CASSEKTFTYNEQFF. DNA of the CDR3: TGTGCCAGCAGTGAAAAGACATTTACCTACAATGAGCAGTTCTTC.

J is TRBJ1-4 and V is TRBV7-2, with D tentatively TRBD1 (5 bases). CDR1 and CDR2 (germline): SGHTA, FQGNSA. The ends were cut back, 2 bases at V and 12 bases at J, with 13 bases in the middle. This CDR3 has 13 amino acids. The CDR3 spells CASSLSLGGELFF. CDR3 coding DNA: TGTGCCAGCAGCTTATCCTTGGGGGGTGAACTGTTTTTT.

The chain carries TRBV6-5 and TRBJ2-7, with D uncertain. Germline V CDR1 and CDR2: MNHEY, SVGAGI. The CDR3 is 15 amino acids. V was pared by 0 bases and J by 3 bases, with 12 bases between. CDR3 sequence reads: CASSYSRPEFYEQYF. CDR3 nucleotides: TGTGCCAGCAGTTACTCGAGACCGGAGTTCTACGAGCAGTACTTC.

The chain joins TRBV7-8 to TRBJ2-1, with 9 bases that match TRBD1. CDR1 SGHVS and CDR2 FQNEAQ come from the germline V gene. CDR3 size: 12 residues. Here the CDR3 DNA reads TGTGCGACCGGACAGGGGATGAATGAGCAGTTCTTC. Translating gives CATGQGMNEQFF.

The chain recombines TRBV10-3 with TRBJ1-2, with a tentative D call TRBD1 (6 bases). V lost 8 bases, J lost 5 bases, and 15 bases lay in between. The germline V gene has CDR1 ENHRY and CDR2 SYGVKD. The CDR3 runs 13 residues. Here the CDR3 DNA reads TGTGCCATCTCCGGGGGGGCGCAGTATGGCTACACCTTC. This sequence encodes CAISGGAQYGYTF.

This clone was observed once. The chain combines TRBV21-1 with TRBJ2-5; the listed D gene, TRBD2, was not tested against the DNA. TRBV21-1 is a pseudogene segment. This CDR3 is built from 14 residues. CDR3 sequence: CASSKTSGGETQYF. The CDR3 DNA reads TGTGCCAGCAGCAAAACTAGCGGGGGAGAGACCCAGTACTTC.

The DNA for the CDR3 is TGTGCCAGCAGATCCCGGGACAGGACCAATTCACCCCTCCACTTT. It yields the protein CASRSRDRTNSPLHF. The chain combines TRBV27 with TRBJ1-6, with 8 bases fitting TRBD1. J was trimmed by 7 bases and V by 6 bases; bases with no gene match: 8. Per germline, CDR1 MNHEY and CDR2 SMNVEV (reference sequence). The CDR3 is 15 amino acids.

V usage is TRBV7-6 and J usage is TRBJ1-1; D unresolved. The germline gives CDR1 SGHVS, CDR2 FNYEAQ. The CDR3 runs to 13 residues. Trimming removed 0 bases from V and 3 bases from J, with 5 bases in between. The CDR3 protein is CASSLAGHTEAFF. The CDR3 DNA reads TGTGCCAGCAGCTTAGCGGGCCACACTGAAGCTTTCTTT.

The chain couples TRBV10-3 to TRBJ1-4; 7 bases map to TRBD1. Trimming at V came to 6 bases and at J to 4 bases, leaving 5 bases not matched to a gene. The CDR3 totals 14 residues. Germline CDR1 reads ENHRY; CDR2 reads SYGVKD. The DNA of the CDR3 is TGTGCCATCAGGATGGGACAGAATAATGAAAAACTGTTTTTT. Protein: CAIRMGQNNEKLFF.

The V gene is TRBV29-1, the J gene TRBJ2-1; 8 bases align to TRBD2. The ends lost 5 bases at V and 5 bases at J; junction bases unmatched: 2. Germline V gives CDR1 SQVTM, CDR2 ANQGSEA. CDR3 size: 12 residues. This CDR3 reads CSVTSGNNEQFF. The CDR3 region has the DNA TGCAGCGTTACTAGCGGAAACAATGAGCAGTTCTTC.

V and J are TRBV28 and TRBJ2-7; D is uncertain. The CDR3 extends over 13 amino acids. Germline lookup yields CDR1 MDHEN and CDR2 SYDVKM. Trimming removed 3 bases from V and 4 bases from J, with 10 bases in between. The CDR3 is CASSFPQTYEQYF. The CDR3 nucleotides are TGTGCCAGCAGTTTCCCCCAAACTTACGAGCAGTACTTC.